Shown below are 13 T cell receptor beta chains from a single sample sequenced in a study of CD8 T cells in Susac syndrome. With random hexamers, reverse transcription was performed on about 0.5 to 1 ug of RNA. One entry per CDR3 protein, called by TCRdb with MiXCR from the immunoSEQ multiplex PCR reads. The table shows 150,000 to 190,000 distinct CDR3 sequences, with just under 97% occurring only once. The sequenced material came from CD8+ T cells from PBMCs. These TCRs come from a human donor with multiple sclerosis.

The V gene is TRBV4-1, the J gene TRBJ1-2, with 8 positions matching TRBD1. The CDR3 runs 16 residues. V shed 5 bases and J 6 bases; nucleotides not matched to a gene: 14. The germline CDR1 and CDR2 sequences are MGHRA and YSYEKL. In DNA, the CDR3 is TGCGCCAGCAGCACCCGGACAGGGAAACCCTTCGATGGCTACACCTTC. Translation gives CASSTRTGKPFDGYTF.

The rearrangement joins TRBV14 to TRBJ2-1, with 9 bases fitting TRBD2. Trimming took 5 bases from V and 1 from J; bases not matched to a gene: 15. CDR1 is SGHDN and CDR2 is FVKESK in the germline V gene. The CDR3 runs 19 residues. As DNA, the CDR3 is TGTGCCAGCAGCTCTGACCCAGCGGGGGGCCTGAGATCCTACAATGAGCAGTTCTTC. Translating it yields CASSSDPAGGLRSYNEQFF.

The J gene is TRBJ2-1, the V gene TRBV20-1; TRBD2 might be the D (5 bases). V shed 6 bases and J shed 0 bases, with 12 bases lying between them. This CDR3 has 14 amino acids. Germline CDR1 and CDR2: DFQATT and SNEGSKA (reference sequence). CDR3 region: CSANGLRSYNEQFF. DNA for the CDR3: TGCAGTGCAAACGGACTCCGCTCCTACAATGAGCAGTTCTTC.

This sequence joins TRBV29-1 and TRBJ2-7; 8 bases are a match to TRBD2. This CDR3 region has 13 residues. CDR1 and CDR2 (germline): SQVTM, ANQGSEA. The V and J ends lost 4 bases and 5 bases, in that order; junction bases with no gene match: 7. The DNA of the CDR3 is TGCAGCGTTGGCGCGGGGGGTCTAGACGAGCAGTACTTC. This sequence encodes CSVGAGGLDEQYF.

The chain has TRBV13 and TRBJ1-2, with no clear D. The germline gives CDR1 PRHDT, CDR2 FYEKMQ (reference sequence). Trimming removed 1 base at V and 0 bases at J, with 15 bases between. The CDR3 totals 17 residues. The CDR3 DNA follows: TGTGCCAGCAGCTTAGAACGGTTGGCAGACCCTAACTATGGCTACACCTTC. It encodes CASSLERLADPNYGYTF.

The chain is built from TRBV7-9 and TRBJ2-7, with D possibly being TRBD1 or TRBD2 (5 bases each). The germline V gene has CDR1 SEHNR and CDR2 FQNEAQ (reference sequence). The CDR3 is made up of 14 amino acids. Trimming cost V 5 bases and J 2 bases, with 13 bases left between them. This chain's CDR3 is CASSAGTGPYEQYV. As DNA, the CDR3 is TGTGCCAGCAGCGCCGGGACCGGACCCTACGAGCAGTACGTC.

The chain has TRBV29-1 and TRBJ1-2; a possible D gene is TRBD1 (6 bases). This CDR3 spans 12 amino acids. V shed 5 bases and J shed 8 bases, with 15 bases lying between them. Germline CDR1 and CDR2: SQVTM and ANQGSEA. DNA for the CDR3: TGCAGCGTTCTCAGGGGTTCTGGCGGCTACACCTTC. Translated, it gives CSVLRGSGGYTF.

This chain links TRBV20-1 with TRBJ1-2, with 9 bases fitting TRBD1. The CDR3 consists of 14 residues. J gave up 6 bases and V 3 bases, and 8 bases lay outside the gene matches. Germline V CDR1 and CDR2: DFQATT, SNEGSKA (reference sequence). In DNA, the CDR3 is TGCAGTGCTAGGGGGGACAGGGCGATCGATGGCTACACCTTC. It codes for CSARGDRAIDGYTF.

The chain employs TRBV7-2 and TRBJ2-5, with D perhaps TRBD2 (5 bases). This CDR3 is built from 15 residues. Germline values: CDR1 SGHTA, CDR2 FQGNSA. V was clipped by 3 bases and J by 5 bases, with 16 bases between them. In DNA form, the CDR3 reads TGTGCCAGCAGCTTTGGTCCCGGGGAGCCGGAGACCCAGTACTTC. Translating gives CASSFGPGEPETQYF.

The chain has TRBV29-1 and TRBJ2-5, with unresolved D. Trimming left V 4 bases short and J 1 base short, with 4 bases between. The germline CDR1 and CDR2 sequences are SQVTM and ANQGSEA. The length of the CDR3 is 11 residues. DNA for the CDR3: TGCAGCGTTGTGGGCCAAGAGACCCAGTACTTC. Translated, it gives CSVVGQETQYF.

The DNA of the CDR3 is TGTGCCAGCACCAGGCAGAGCTCCTACAATGAGCAGTTCTTC. It codes for CASTRQSSYNEQFF. The chain recombines TRBV12-3 or TRBV12-4 with TRBJ2-1, with D uncertain. Trimming took 7 bases from V and 0 from J, leaving 10 bases between them. The CDR3 is made up of 14 amino acids.

The V gene is TRBV3-1, the J gene TRBJ1-5; D is unclear. The V end lost 1 base, the J end lost 0 bases, and 7 bases lay between the germline ends. There are 15 residues in the CDR3. The germline V gene has CDR1 LGHDT and CDR2 YNNKEL (reference sequence). CDR3 loop: CASSQGRYSNQPQHF. CDR3 nucleotides: TGTGCCAGCAGCCAAGGCAGATATAGCAATCAGCCCCAGCATTTT.

The table lists this clonotype with a count of one. The chain has TRBV9 and TRBJ1-1; D remains ambiguous. V was trimmed by 4 bases and J by 4 bases, leaving 14 bases between them. The CDR3 totals 14 residues. From germline, CDR1 is SGDLS and CDR2 YYNGEE. CDR3 sequence: CASSPATGSTEAFF. Here the CDR3 DNA reads TGTGCCAGCAGCCCCGCAACCGGCTCCACTGAAGCTTTCTTT.